The 14 T cell receptor beta chains in this list originate from one sample, sequenced in a study of T-cell reconstitution after alpha-beta-depleted transplantation in children. TCRbeta library construction was performed incorporating unique molecular identifiers. TCRdb analysed the PCR reads with MiXCR anew, one entry per CDR3 protein. The sample holds around 420,000 distinct CDR3 sequences; around 16% are singletons and the top ten take around 28%. The input for sequencing was PBMCs, mostly from graft donor cells, taken 360 days after TCRalphabeta/CD19-depleted stem cell transplant. These receptors came from a boy younger than two who had a stem cell transplant for Wiskott-Aldrich syndrome, so the T cells may come from the graft donor.

CDR3 region: CASSLYRPLPWNEQFF. Written as DNA, the CDR3 is TGTGCCAGCAGTCTCTACCGACCTCTCCCCTGGAATGAGCAGTTCTTC. The chain links TRBV27 to TRBJ2-1; D gene unclear. V was trimmed by 5 bases and J by 7 bases, leaving 21 bases between them. The germline V gene has CDR1 MNHEY and CDR2 SMNVEV (reference sequence). This CDR3 comprises 16 residues.

This clonotype was observed a single time. The chain combines TRBV18 with TRBJ2-5; TRBD2 matches at 16 bases. This CDR3 is 18 amino acids long. Germline V lookup: CDR1 KGHSH, CDR2 LQKENI. With 3 bases clipped from V and 1 base from J, the junction kept 5 bases outside the gene matches. In DNA form, the CDR3 reads TGTGCCAGCTCACCTGGGACTAGCGGGAGGGCCCGCCAAGAGACCCAGTACTTC. The encoded protein is CASSPGTSGRARQETQYF.

The V and J genes are TRBV12-3 or TRBV12-4 and TRBJ1-3; maybe TRBD1 (5 bases). The CDR3 loop spans 15 amino acids. Trimming shortened V by 6 bases and J by 4 bases, and 16 bases separated the two germline ends. The CDR3 coding sequence is TGTGCCAGCAGCCCGATTCCCGGGGGAGGAAACACCATATATTTT. The encoded protein is CASSPIPGGGNTIYF.

This clonotype was recorded a few times. V is TRBV7-2 and J is TRBJ2-1, with D perhaps matching TRBD1 or TRBD2 (7 bases each). The V end was cut by 3 bases, the J end by 9 bases, with 21 bases between. The CDR3 is made up of 16 amino acids. The germline CDR1 and CDR2 sequences are SGHTA and FQGNSA. This CDR3 reads CASSFGPRGGNGEQFF. The CDR3 region has the DNA TGTGCCAGCAGCTTTGGCCCCAGGGGGGGTAATGGTGAGCAGTTCTTC.

The V gene is TRBV2, the J gene TRBJ2-1; no firm D call. Germline CDR1 reads SNHLY; CDR2 reads FYNNEI. The CDR3 totals 14 residues. V was trimmed by 10 bases and J by 6 bases, leaving 19 bases between them. Here the CDR3 DNA reads TGTGCCACCCGCATTAATGGACCCGGCAATGAGCAGTTCTTC. Translated: CATRINGPGNEQFF.

This clonotype was seen more than once but under ten times. The rearrangement links TRBV5-4 to TRBJ2-7; D uncertain. V shed 4 bases and J shed 3 bases, with 14 bases lying between them. This CDR3 is 14 amino acids long. Germline lookup yields CDR1 SGHNT and CDR2 YYREEE (reference sequence). CDR3 residues: CASSADRALYEQYF. In DNA form, the CDR3 reads TGTGCCAGCAGCGCAGACCGGGCGCTCTACGAGCAGTACTTC.

J is TRBJ1-3 and V is TRBV7-9; D not certain. The germline gives CDR1 SEHNR, CDR2 FQNEAQ (reference sequence). Deletions cut 2 bases from V and 0 bases from J, with 11 bases between. The CDR3 extends over 16 amino acids. The CDR3 coding sequence is TGTGCCAGCAGCTTACACGCGGGATTCTCTGGAAACACCATATATTTT. Protein product: CASSLHAGFSGNTIYF.

CDR3 amino acids: CASNQMGNQPQHF. CDR3 bases: TGTGCCAGTAATCAAATGGGGAACCAGCCCCAGCATTTT. The chain is built from TRBV19 and TRBJ1-5; D not resolved. Germline CDR1 and CDR2: LNHDA and SQIVND (reference sequence). The V gene lost 7 bases and the J gene lost 7 bases, with 14 bases spanning the gap. This CDR3 comprises 13 residues.

This chain joins TRBV5-1 and TRBJ2-2; D might be TRBD2 (7 bases). The CDR3 runs to 16 residues. Trimming removed 0 bases from V and 2 bases from J, with 11 bases in between. Germline V CDR1 and CDR2: SGHRS, YFSETQ. This chain's CDR3 is CASSLARGANTGELFF. Written as DNA, the CDR3 is TGCGCCAGCAGCTTGGCCCGGGGGGCCAACACCGGGGAGCTGTTTTTT. The complete variable domain, with remaining parts taken from reference TRBV5-1 and TRBJ2-2, reads KAGVTQTPRYLIKTRGQQVTLSCSPISGHRSVSWYQQTPGQGLQFLFEYFSETQRNKGNFPGRFSGRQFSNSRSEMNVSTLELGDSALYLCASSLARGANTGELFFGEGSRLTVL.

The CDR3 here is CATSEEQGDEQYF. The CDR3 DNA is TGTGCCACCAGTGAAGAGCAGGGGGACGAGCAGTACTTC. This sequence joins TRBV24-1 and TRBJ2-7; 7 nucleotides agree with TRBD1. Germline assignment: CDR1 KGHDR and CDR2 SFDVKD. Trimming cost V 4 bases and J 5 bases; bases outside gene matches: 4. This CDR3 is built from 13 residues.

This clonotype was recorded a few times. The CDR3 is CASSLEGGGSYEQYF. CDR3 sequence (DNA): TGTGCCAGCAGCTTAGAAGGAGGGGGCTCCTACGAGCAGTACTTC. V and J are TRBV7-2 and TRBJ2-7; D assignment may be TRBD1 or TRBD2 (6 bases each). V gave up 1 base and J gave up 0 bases, with 10 bases separating them. The CDR3 sequence is 15 residues long. Germline-derived CDR1 and CDR2 are SGHTA and FQGNSA.

In this sample, this clonotype turned up a few times. The V call is TRBV9, the J call TRBJ2-7; 9 bases are a match to TRBD2. Germline V gene sequence: CDR1 SGDLS, CDR2 YYNGEE. The CDR3 runs 12 residues. V was pared by 4 bases and J by 7 bases, with 3 bases of the junction left unmatched. The CDR3, as DNA: TGTGCCAGCAGCAAAAGCGGGAGGGAGCAGTACTTC. It translates to CASSKSGREQYF.

The rearrangement joins TRBV24-1 to TRBJ2-5; D possibly corresponds to TRBD2 (5 bases). The CDR3 sequence is 13 residues long. CDR1 and CDR2 from the germline V gene are KGHDR and SFDVKD. Trimming removed 6 bases from V and 7 bases from J, with 14 bases in between. The CDR3 here is CATSNSGEGTQYF. The DNA for the CDR3 is TGTGCCACCAGTAATTCAGGTGAGGGGACCCAGTACTTC.

This clonotype has only a few counts. The CDR3 DNA is TGCGCCAGCAGCTCAGGACAGGTTTCCACAGATACGCAGTATTTT. Translating gives CASSSGQVSTDTQYF. The chain uses TRBV5-1 and TRBJ2-3; 7 bases map to TRBD1. The CDR3 has 15 residues. Germline CDR1 SGHRS, CDR2 YFSETQ. The V and J ends lost 3 bases and 2 bases, in that order; junction bases with no gene match: 6.